These T cell receptor beta chains were read from a single sample in a study of regulatory T cells in long-lasting Graves disease. Each CDR3 protein is one row after TCRdb ran MiXCR on the multiplex PCR reads. The sample has around 400,000 distinct CDR3 sequences, about 14% seen once. Sequencing used peripheral blood mononuclear cells (PBMCs), obtained at new diagnosis, from a patient treated with antithyroid drugs. The receptors shown here come from a female donor with Graves disease. Each CDR3 is given with its conserved first and last residue. The D gene is left open where the match is weak. Not every row has a clone size; where given, it reads once, few, many or a size class.

v_gene	j_gene	abundance	d_gene	CDR3aa	CDR3nt
TRBV12-5	TRBJ1-5	many	TRBD1	CASGPPGTDSNQPQHF	TGTGCTAGTGGTCCCCCCGGGACAGATAGCAATCAGCCCCAGCATTTT
TRBV10-3	TRBJ1-3	few	.	CAISGQQRGNTIYF	TGTGCCATCAGCGGACAGCAACGAGGAAACACCATATATTTT
TRBV5-6	TRBJ1-2	.	.	CASSSEDGSYGYTF	TGTGCCAGCAGCTCAGAAGACGGATCCTATGGCTACACCTTC
TRBV18	TRBJ1-1	.	.	CASSAYRDLDTEAFF	TGTGCCAGCTCAGCGTACAGGGATTTGGACACTGAAGCTTTCTTT
TRBV15	TRBJ2-1	many	TRBD2	CATSRLSGRKNNEQFF	TGTGCCACCAGCAGACTTAGCGGGAGAAAGAACAATGAGCAGTTCTTC
TRBV20-1	TRBJ2-5	many	.	CSARDMYQETQYF	TGCAGTGCTCGTGACATGTACCAAGAGACCCAGTACTTC
TRBV5-1	TRBJ2-5	many	.	CASSLASGARQETQYF	TGCGCCAGCAGCTTGGCTTCTGGGGCGAGACAAGAGACCCAGTACTTC
TRBV7-2	TRBJ2-1	many	TRBD2	CASSLAGGLGYNEQFF	TGTGCCAGCAGCCTAGCGGGAGGGCTGGGCTACAATGAGCAGTTCTTC
TRBV27	TRBJ2-4	few	.	CASSYRDFPNIQYF	TGTGCCAGCAGCTACCGGGACTTTCCAAACATTCAGTACTTC
TRBV7-2	TRBJ2-7	many	.	CASSYYTYEQYF	TGTGCCAGCAGCTACTACACCTACGAGCAGTACTTC
TRBV28	TRBJ1-1	.	.	CAGAGPGGAEAFF	TGTGCAGGGGCTGGGCCGGGGGGGGCTGAAGCTTTCTTT
TRBV12-3/TRBV12-4	TRBJ1-1	many	.	CASSPRRGRDTEAFF	TGTGCCAGCAGCCCAAGGAGGGGTAGGGACACTGAAGCTTTCTTT
TRBV6-1	TRBJ2-3	many	.	CASSDGIRSGTDTQYF	TGTGCCAGCAGTGATGGGATCAGGTCTGGCACAGATACGCAGTATTTT
TRBV18	TRBJ2-1	many	TRBD2	CASLGTSGEQFF	TGTGCCAGCTTGGGGACTAGCGGCGAGCAGTTCTTC
TRBV29-1	TRBJ2-5	many	TRBD1	CSVEAGTGLGGETQYF	TGCAGCGTTGAAGCCGGGACAGGGCTCGGAGGAGAGACCCAGTACTTC
TRBV18	TRBJ2-7	few	.	CASSPLPGPASYEQYF	TGTGCCAGCTCACCACTCCCGGGGCCGGCATCCTACGAGCAGTACTTC
TRBV15	TRBJ1-4	many	.	CATSRGGGGEKLFF	TGTGCCACCAGCAGAGGGGGCGGGGGTGAAAAACTGTTTTTT
TRBV7-2	TRBJ2-1	many	.	CASSLRTPPARVEQFF	TGTGCCAGCAGCCTCCGGACTCCCCCCGCGAGGGTCGAGCAGTTCTTC
TRBV6-1	TRBJ1-1	many	.	CASSPGWNTEAFF	TGTGCCAGCAGCCCAGGATGGAACACTGAAGCTTTCTTT
TRBV6-1	TRBJ2-7	.	.	CASSEATGSSYEQYF	TGTGCCAGCAGTGAGGCGACAGGAAGCTCCTACGAGCAGTACTTC
TRBV12-3/TRBV12-4	TRBJ1-6	many	.	CASSLGSSYNSPLHF	TGTGCCAGCAGCCTAGGGAGCTCCTATAATTCACCCCTCCACTTT
TRBV28	TRBJ2-3	many	.	CASSFRGGNTDTQYF	TGTGCCAGCAGTTTTCGCGGAGGGAACACAGATACGCAGTATTTT
TRBV4-3	TRBJ2-7	.	TRBD2	CASSHTFLGREVTYEQYF	TGCGCCAGCAGCCACACTTTTTTAGGGCGGGAGGTTACCTACGAGCAGTACTTC
TRBV7-9	TRBJ1-5	many	.	CASSRTADQPQHF	TGTGCCAGCAGCCGGACGGCCGATCAGCCCCAGCATTTT
TRBV7-9	TRBJ1-2	.	.	CASSLALAGYGYTF	TGTGCCAGCAGCTTAGCCTTGGCCGGTTATGGCTACACCTTC
TRBV29-1	TRBJ1-5	few	TRBD1	CSVGQGFDQPQHF	TGCAGCGTCGGACAGGGGTTTGATCAGCCCCAGCATTTT
TRBV4-1	TRBJ2-3	few	.	CASSRPRAGLHTDTQYF	TGCGCCAGCAGCCGCCCAAGGGCGGGGCTCCACACAGATACGCAGTATTTT
TRBV5-5	TRBJ1-1	.	.	CASSLESAGMDTEAFF	TGTGCCAGCAGCCTAGAATCCGCGGGAATGGATACTGAAGCTTTCTTT
TRBV11-2	TRBJ1-1	many	TRBD1	CASSPRWDRGNTEAFF	TGTGCCAGCAGCCCAAGGTGGGACAGGGGGAACACTGAAGCTTTCTTT
TRBV24-1	TRBJ1-2	few	.	CATMREAHYGYTF	TGTGCCACCATGAGGGAGGCCCACTATGGCTACACCTTC
TRBV10-1	TRBJ2-1	many	.	CASSPNTQSGADEQFF	TGCGCCAGCAGCCCCAATACGCAATCCGGGGCCGATGAGCAGTTCTTC
TRBV6-1	TRBJ1-1	many	TRBD1	CASSRRPGQGYTEAFF	TGTGCCAGCAGTAGACGTCCGGGACAGGGTTACACTGAAGCTTTCTTT
TRBV7-3	TRBJ2-2	few	TRBD2	CASSLGLAGGRPTGELFF	TGTGCCAGCAGCTTAGGACTAGCGGGAGGGCGTCCCACCGGGGAGCTGTTTTTT
TRBV19	TRBJ2-7	few	.	CASSSISYEQYF	TGTGCCAGTAGTTCGATCTCCTACGAGCAGTACTTC
TRBV10-2	TRBJ1-2	many	.	CATLTDAYGYTF	TGCGCCACCCTGACTGATGCCTATGGCTACACCTTC
TRBV4-1	TRBJ1-1	few	.	CASSQDRAANTEAFF	TGCGCCAGCAGCCAAGATCGGGCAGCGAACACTGAAGCTTTCTTT
TRBV28	TRBJ2-7	many	.	CATSLSTYEQYF	TGTGCCACCTCCCTCTCGACATACGAGCAGTACTTC
TRBV5-6	TRBJ2-3	many	.	CASSLGPKGDTQYF	TGTGCCAGCAGCTTGGGACCTAAGGGAGATACGCAGTATTTT
TRBV11-2	TRBJ2-3	.	.	CASSLISRGTDTQYF	TGTGCCAGCAGCTTAATCTCCAGGGGCACAGATACGCAGTATTTT
TRBV6-1	TRBJ1-1	many	.	CASTILGEAFF	TGTGCCAGCACCATCTTGGGGGAGGCTTTCTTT
TRBV6-1	TRBJ2-7	many	.	CASRAYRESSYEQYF	TGTGCCAGCAGGGCCTACAGGGAAAGCTCCTACGAGCAGTACTTC
TRBV12-3/TRBV12-4	TRBJ2-1	many	TRBD1	CASNRGLYNEQFF	TGTGCCAGCAACAGGGGCCTGTACAATGAGCAGTTCTTC
TRBV20-1	TRBJ2-1	many	TRBD2	CSAIHPRLAGGRRSYNEQFF	TGCAGTGCTATCCATCCTCGACTAGCGGGAGGACGGCGCTCCTACAATGAGCAGTTCTTC
TRBV20-1	TRBJ1-2	many	.	CSARDRTADPNYGYTF	TGCAGTGCTAGAGATCGGACAGCAGACCCTAACTATGGCTACACCTTC
TRBV10-3	TRBJ2-2	few	TRBD1	CATRGQGAFGELFF	TGTGCCACCCGGGGACAGGGGGCCTTCGGGGAGCTGTTTTTT
TRBV28	TRBJ2-1	.	TRBD2	CASFGTSGGASSYNEQFF	TGTGCCAGCTTCGGGACTAGCGGGGGGGCGAGCTCCTACAATGAGCAGTTCTTC
TRBV29-1	TRBJ2-7	few	.	CSVDCGEGKSQGHSTYEQYF	TGCAGCGTTGACTGCGGGGAGGGGAAATCACAGGGGCACTCCACCTACGAGCAGTACTTC
TRBV18	TRBJ2-7	few	.	CASSTKIGTEYEQYF	TGTGCCAGCTCAACCAAGATAGGGACTGAATACGAGCAGTACTTC
TRBV5-1	TRBJ2-1	.	TRBD1	CASSLAYRGSYNEQFF	TGCGCCAGCAGCTTGGCCTACAGGGGCTCCTACAATGAGCAGTTCTTC
TRBV2	TRBJ2-4	few	TRBD1	CASSEANLGTGGF	TGTGCCAGCAGTGAAGCGAATCTCGGGACAGGGGGCTTC
TRBV6-5	TRBJ1-5	many	.	CASSYGGAGNQPQHF	TGTGCCAGCAGTTACGGGGGGGCTGGCAATCAGCCCCAGCATTTT
TRBV29-1	TRBJ1-1	many	.	CSGSGGGGTEAFF	TGCAGCGGCTCCGGGGGCGGTGGCACTGAAGCTTTCTTT
TRBV11-2	TRBJ1-3	many	.	CASSFDRSSGNTIYF	TGTGCCAGCAGCTTCGACAGGAGCTCTGGAAACACCATATATTTT
TRBV12-3/TRBV12-4	TRBJ2-7	many	TRBD2	CASSLNGGDEQYF	TGTGCCAGCAGTTTGAATGGGGGGGACGAGCAGTACTTC
TRBV7-6	TRBJ2-2	many	.	CASSLMAGELFF	TGTGCCAGCAGCTTAATGGCCGGGGAGCTGTTTTTT
TRBV7-2	TRBJ1-5	.	.	CASSLDQSSNQPQHF	TGTGCCAGCAGCTTGGACCAGTCTAGCAATCAGCCCCAGCATTTT
TRBV5-1	TRBJ1-2	many	TRBD1	CASSLAGGADGYTF	TGCGCCAGCAGCTTGGCAGGGGGCGCGGATGGCTACACCTTC
TRBV20-1	TRBJ2-3	.	TRBD2	CSARDSGTNGHTQYF	TGCAGTGCTAGGGATAGCGGGACAAACGGGCATACGCAGTATTTT